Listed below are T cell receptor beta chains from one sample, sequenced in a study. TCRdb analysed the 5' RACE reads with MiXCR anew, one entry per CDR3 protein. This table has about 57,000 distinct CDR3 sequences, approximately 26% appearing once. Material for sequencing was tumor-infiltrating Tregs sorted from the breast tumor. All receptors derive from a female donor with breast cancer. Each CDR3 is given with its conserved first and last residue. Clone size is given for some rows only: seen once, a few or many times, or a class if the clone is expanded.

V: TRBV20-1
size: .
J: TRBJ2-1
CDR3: CSARVPQVGQFF

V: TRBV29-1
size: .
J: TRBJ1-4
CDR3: CSGGQFNEKLFF

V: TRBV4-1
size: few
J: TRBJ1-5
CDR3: CASGNRASNQPQHF

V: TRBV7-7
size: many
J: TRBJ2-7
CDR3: CASSPTSGSDEQYF

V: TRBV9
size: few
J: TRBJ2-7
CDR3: CASSGAGGLYEQYF

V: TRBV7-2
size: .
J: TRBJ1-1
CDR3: CASSSRQGVNTEAFF

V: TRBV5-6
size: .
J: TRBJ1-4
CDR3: CASSLYPGTGRNEKLFF

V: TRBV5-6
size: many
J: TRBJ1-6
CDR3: CASRRGPRNSPLHF

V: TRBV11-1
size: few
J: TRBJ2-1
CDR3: CASSYLGEQFF

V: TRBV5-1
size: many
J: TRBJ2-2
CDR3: CASSRDANAGELFF

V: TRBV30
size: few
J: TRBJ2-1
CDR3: CAWSVLAGFDEQFF

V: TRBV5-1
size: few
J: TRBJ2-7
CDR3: CASSLAGTGIMTQYF

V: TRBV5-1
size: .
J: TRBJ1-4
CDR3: CASSTQGANEKLFF

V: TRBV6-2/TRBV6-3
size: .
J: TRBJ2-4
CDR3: CASSWTENIQYF

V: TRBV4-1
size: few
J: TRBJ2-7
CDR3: CASSQVLDRVGLREQYF

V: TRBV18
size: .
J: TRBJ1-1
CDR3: CASSPERSEAFF

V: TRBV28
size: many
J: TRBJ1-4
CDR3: CASSSHRGLEKLFF

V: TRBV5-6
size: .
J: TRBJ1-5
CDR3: CASSLYRGNQPQHF

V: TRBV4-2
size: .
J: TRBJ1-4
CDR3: CASSQDVRDMGEKLSF

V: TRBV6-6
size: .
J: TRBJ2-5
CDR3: CASTLADFTRVETQYF

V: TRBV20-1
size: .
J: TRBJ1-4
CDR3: CSATVDSATNEKLFF

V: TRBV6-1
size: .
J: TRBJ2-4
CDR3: CASRDSGLAKNIQYF

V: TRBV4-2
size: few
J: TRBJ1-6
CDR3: CASSQDPRDSPLHF

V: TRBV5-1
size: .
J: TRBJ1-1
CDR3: CASKPRQERMNTEAFF

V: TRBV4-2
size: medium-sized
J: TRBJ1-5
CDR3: CASSQDINNQPQHF

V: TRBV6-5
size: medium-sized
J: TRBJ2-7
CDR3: CASSLRGGEQYF

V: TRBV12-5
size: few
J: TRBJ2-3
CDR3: CASGLEVGGRRVTQYF

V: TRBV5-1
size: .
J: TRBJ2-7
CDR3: CASSLAGTGFHEQYF

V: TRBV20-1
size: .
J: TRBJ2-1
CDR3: CSAGTGENEQFF

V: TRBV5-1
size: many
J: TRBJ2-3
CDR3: CASSELAGGTDTQYF

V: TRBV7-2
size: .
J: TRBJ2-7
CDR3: CASSLDSGGIYEQYF

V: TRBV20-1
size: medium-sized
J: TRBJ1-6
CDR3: CSAQNPGLSNSPLHF

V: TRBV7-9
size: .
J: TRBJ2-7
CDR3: CASSRDNYEQYF

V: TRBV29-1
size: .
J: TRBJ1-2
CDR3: CSAEEGGRYYGYTF

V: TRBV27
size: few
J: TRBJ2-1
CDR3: CASSLTASGQPYNEQFF

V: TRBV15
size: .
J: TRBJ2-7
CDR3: CATSRGGLAGGFGPEQYF

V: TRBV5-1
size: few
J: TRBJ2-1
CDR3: CASRTGGRDEQFF

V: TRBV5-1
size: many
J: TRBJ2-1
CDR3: CASSLETTPEQFF

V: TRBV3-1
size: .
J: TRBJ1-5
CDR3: CASSQDTGQGNQPQHF

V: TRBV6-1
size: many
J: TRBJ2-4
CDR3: CASSAEQQGGKNIQYF

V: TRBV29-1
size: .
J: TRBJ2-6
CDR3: CSVEARGSGANVLTF

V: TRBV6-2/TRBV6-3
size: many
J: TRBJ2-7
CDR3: CASSRGRAYEQYF

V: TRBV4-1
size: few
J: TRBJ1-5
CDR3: CASSQVLSRVPQPQHF

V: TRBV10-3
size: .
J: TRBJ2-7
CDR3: CAISESRDRPYEQYF

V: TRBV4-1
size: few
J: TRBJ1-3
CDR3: CASSQDLDSGNTIYF

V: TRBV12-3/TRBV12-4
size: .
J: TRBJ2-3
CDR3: CASSQGVADIRTDTQYF

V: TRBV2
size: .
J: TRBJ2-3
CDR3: CASTRGVGWGADTRYF

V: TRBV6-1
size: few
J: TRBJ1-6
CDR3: CASRQDSYNSPLHF

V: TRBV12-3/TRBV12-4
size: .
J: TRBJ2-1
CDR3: CASSPSAGGHEQFF

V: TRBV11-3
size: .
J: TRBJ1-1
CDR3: CASSLYGGTEAFF

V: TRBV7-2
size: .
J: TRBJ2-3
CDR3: CASSLTATGSADTQYF

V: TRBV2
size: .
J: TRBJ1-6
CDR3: CASSEGAGSSPLHF

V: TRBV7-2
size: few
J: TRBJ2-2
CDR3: CASTRGGGSLAGELFF